The source of this T cell receptor (beta chain) is a study of naive and memory T cell subsets. This clonotype was counted at least ten times. The antigen is undetermined. Unmatched junction bases numbered 8, after V lost 6 bases and J lost 3 bases. This CDR3 contains 14 residues. Germline-derived CDR1 and CDR2 are LNHDA and SQIVND (reference sequence). An equimolar mix of two oligonucleotides served as the beta constant-region primer for TRBC1 and TRBC2. Ligated cDNA was amplified by four rounds of PCR with nested alpha and beta constant-region primers and SP2. Ligation attached a single-stranded oligonucleotide with a 12-nucleotide UMI and the SP2 primer to the cDNA 3' end. TCRdb re-derived calls from the UMI-ligation and nested PCR reads in MiXCR, one entry per CDR3 protein. The sample carries 150,000 or so distinct CDR3 sequences, about 20% recorded once. Study-wide results and caveats: A few larger clonotypes appeared in naive repertoires, especially CD8, possibly memory cells re-expressing CD45RA. Each distinct alpha or beta sequence counts as one clonotype. No ground truth validated the naive and memory repertoire findings. Over 95% of naive TCR sequences appeared only once, unlike memory subsets.

The chain carries TRBV19 and TRBJ2-7; 7 nucleotides align to TRBD1. This clonotype was obtained from a human donor in good health. The specimen sequenced was naive CD4+ T cells from blood. CDR3 sequence reads: CASSPTGVGYEQYF. CDR3 in DNA: TGTGCCAGTAGCCCCACAGGGGTCGGCTACGAGCAGTACTTC.